This T cell receptor beta chain originates from a study of a mutant IDH1 vaccine in newly diagnosed glioma. Described time point: baseline, week 1 (first vaccination visit). Treatment reported: pre-vaccination baseline after standard-of-care therapy. Diagnosis in the donors showed new WHO grade 3 or 4 astrocytomas that were IDH1-mutant and ATRX-lost. The protocol was immunoSEQ multiplex PCR, while the TCRdb copy is restricted to in-frame clones and leaves out a portion. The sample lists roughly 68,000 clones; 79% were seen once. Losses at the gene ends were 9 bases for V and 7 bases for J; bases not matched to a gene: 13. The length of the CDR3 is 16 residues. CDR1 is SNHLY and CDR2 is FYNNEI in the germline V gene.

This TCR was recovered from a man over 45 with glioma. Specimen: PBMCs, collected from a glioma patient treated with radiotherapy, temozolomide or both. The chain couples TRBV2 to TRBJ1-4; 11 bases map to TRBD1. For the CDR3, the DNA is TGTGCCAGTTGCCGGGACAGGGGGATTTTTTCTGAAAAACTGTTTTTT. As protein: CASCRDRGIFSEKLFF.